This entry lists 9 T cell receptor beta chains sequenced from one sample in a study of metastatic and nonmetastatic thyroid tumors. Every patient was untreated before thyroid surgery. Using MiXCR, TCRdb reanalyzed the PCR reads. The sample holds about 45,000 clones, 3.5% to 5% seen once. Sequencing input: blood. Source of these receptors: a female donor with papillary thyroid cancer or a benign thyroid nodule (not recorded which). Some clones in this sample may be carry-over from other donors' samples.

Many counts were recorded for this clone. At one boundary the junction diverges from the germline segment, which might be a read error. The chain uses TRBV14 and TRBJ2-3, with 8 bases aligning to TRBD2. Germline values: CDR1 SGHDN, CDR2 FVKESK. CDR3 length equals 16 residues. The CDR3 region is CASSLLSGSRTDTQYF. The CDR3 bases are TGTGCCAGCAGCCTGTTGAGCGGGAGTCGCACCGATACGCAGTATTTT.

The rearrangement links TRBV6-1 to TRBJ1-6, with 7 bases matching TRBD1. Germline V gene data show CDR1 as MNHNS and CDR2 as SASEGT. The J segment lost 6 bases and the V segment lost 4 bases, leaving 3 bases of the junction unmatched. CDR3 length equals 14 residues. CDR3 bases: TGTGCCAGCAGTGCACGACAGGGTAATTCACCCCTCCACTTT. It codes for CASSARQGNSPLHF.

There are a few counts of this clone. The gene calls are TRBV7-9 and TRBJ2-2, with TRBD2 as a possible D gene (5 bases). Germline assignment: CDR1 SEHNR and CDR2 FQNEAQ (reference sequence). The CDR3 runs to 15 residues. Trimming cost V 10 bases and J 5 bases, with 20 bases left between them. In DNA, the CDR3 is TGTGCCAACACCCCGATTGTCGTAGCGACCGGGGAGCTGTTTTTT. Protein sequence: CANTPIVVATGELFF.

In the case of this clone: Possible read error: a much larger clone is one base away. The J gene is TRBJ2-1, the V gene TRBV5-1; D is uncertain. In germline, CDR1 is SGHRS, CDR2 YFSETQ. The CDR3 contains 13 residues. CDR3 nucleotides: TGCGCCAGCAGTTCCACCCATTACAATGAGCAGCTCTTC. Its translation: CASSSTHYNEQLF.

This clone was observed a handful of times. The rearrangement joins TRBV7-2 to TRBJ2-1; tentatively, D is TRBD2 (6 bases). CDR1 SGHTA and CDR2 FQGNSA come from the germline V gene. V lost 7 bases and J 10 bases, leaving 14 bases between the germline ends. This CDR3 is 12 amino acids long. The CDR3: CASNLEGWEQFF. DNA of the CDR3: TGTGCCAGCAACTTGGAGGGGTGGGAGCAGTTCTTC. The whole variable domain, filled in from reference TRBV7-2 and TRBJ2-1, reads GAGVSQSPSNKVTEKGKDVELRCDPISGHTALYWYRQSLGQGLEFLIYFQGNSAPDKSGLPSDRFSAERTGGSVSTLTIQRTQQEDSAVYLCASNLEGWEQFFGPGTRLTVL.

The V call is TRBV6-1, the J call TRBJ1-2; D unclear. V was clipped by 6 bases and J by 5 bases, with 10 bases between them. The CDR3 length is 12 residues. Germline V gene sequence: CDR1 MNHNS, CDR2 SASEGT. This CDR3 is CASSQLLYGYTF. In DNA form, the CDR3 reads TGTGCCAGCAGCCAACTGCTTTATGGCTACACCTTC.

This clone has just a few counts. The chain couples TRBV28 to TRBJ1-6; D gene ambiguous. The CDR3 runs 14 residues. V lost 2 bases, J lost 8 bases, and 10 bases lay in between. Germline CDR1 MDHEN, CDR2 SYDVKM. The CDR3 DNA reads TGTGCCAGCAGTTTACGGGCCCCTTATTCACCCCTCCACTTT. Protein product: CASSLRAPYSPLHF.

This clone was recorded a few times. The chain couples TRBV7-9 to TRBJ2-7; D uncertain. Looked up from germline, CDR1 is SEHNR and CDR2 is FQNEAQ (reference sequence). This CDR3 region has 15 residues. Trimming cost V 1 base and J 2 bases, with 12 bases left between them. The CDR3 region has the DNA TGTGCCAGCAGCTTAGAACTTAGCCAACCCTACGAGCAGTACTTC. The encoded protein is CASSLELSQPYEQYF.

Many counts were recorded for this clone. The chain recombines TRBV9 with TRBJ1-3; D is perhaps TRBD1 (6 bases). CDR1 is SGDLS, CDR2 YYNGEE, per germline. This CDR3 comprises 16 residues. The V end was cut by 4 bases, the J end by 0 bases, with 14 bases between. The CDR3 nucleotides are TGTGCCAGCAGCCCTGAACAGGGATACTCTGGAAACACCATATATTTT. The encoded protein is CASSPEQGYSGNTIYF.